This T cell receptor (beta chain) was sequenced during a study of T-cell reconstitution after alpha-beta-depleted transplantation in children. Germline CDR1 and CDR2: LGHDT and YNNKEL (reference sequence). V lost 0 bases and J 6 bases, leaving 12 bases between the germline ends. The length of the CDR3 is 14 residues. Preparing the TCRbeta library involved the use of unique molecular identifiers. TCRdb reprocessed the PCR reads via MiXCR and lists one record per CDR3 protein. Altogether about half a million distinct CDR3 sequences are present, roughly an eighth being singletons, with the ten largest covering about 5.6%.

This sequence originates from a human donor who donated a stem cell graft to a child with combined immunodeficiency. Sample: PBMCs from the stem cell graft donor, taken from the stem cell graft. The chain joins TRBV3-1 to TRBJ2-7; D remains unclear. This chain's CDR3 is CASSQDHTPREQYF. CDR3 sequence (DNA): TGTGCCAGCAGCCAAGATCACACACCTCGCGAGCAGTACTTC.